This T cell receptor beta chain was sequenced for a study of CD8+CD57+ T cells in acquired aplastic anemia. Investigators profiled TCR beta VDJ and CDR3 from genomic DNA template. MiXCR was run by TCRdb on the reads, yielding one entry per CDR3 protein. This sample carries under 200,000 distinct CDR3 sequences, over 40% of them seen once, and the ten largest clones take 2.5% to 3.5%. Trimming pared 3 bases from V and 5 bases from J, leaving 10 bases between. Germline values: CDR1 LNHDA, CDR2 SQIVND (reference sequence). The CDR3 contains 13 residues. By flow cytometry, patients selected for sequencing had shown an expansion of CD8+CD57+ cells. This clonotype was found many times.

The sequenced material came from sorted CD4+, CD8+, or CD8+CD57+ T cells (not recorded which) from PBMCs. This chain connects TRBV19 to TRBJ2-5, with D tentatively TRBD1 (5 bases). This sequence was found in a human donor with aplastic anemia. CDR3 DNA: TGTGCCAGTAGTATGTGGGGCGGCGAGACCCAGTACTTC. Translating it yields CASSMWGGETQYF.